This TCR beta chain originates from a study of cytomegalovirus exposure and HLA in healthy donors. Study-level background: According to later analysis, the same platform produced the approximately 120 validation and several hundred first-cohort repertoires.

This CDR3 comprises 15 residues. CDR1 SGHTA and CDR2 FQGNSA come from the germline V gene. V was clipped by 1 base and J by 3 bases, with 9 bases between them. Separate from the approximately 700-subject first cohort was the approximately 120-subject validation cohort, to which the donors belonged. With regard to this clone: Its target is not known.

Sequencing was performed with immunoSEQ multiplex PCR; in TCRdb, only in-frame clones are kept and a portion is missing. Among under 400,000 clones listed, approximately 91% were seen once. Overall study findings and caveats: Among TCR beta chains, those listed as cytomegalovirus-associated numbered over 150. It was found in a later analysis that first-cohort TCR clusters tended to co-occur in the 130 or so validation repertoires.

The chain carries TRBV7-2 and TRBJ2-2; D is unresolved. The material sequenced was PBMCs. The receptor's source is a man in his thirties or forties in good health and CMV-seronegative. The CDR3 spells CASSLGLTDTGELFF. The DNA of the CDR3 is TGTGCCAGCAGCTTAGGACTCACGGACACCGGGGAGCTGTTTTTT. The whole variable domain, filled in from reference TRBV7-2 and TRBJ2-2, reads GAGVSQSPSNKVTEKGKDVELRCDPISGHTALYWYRQSLGQGLEFLIYFQGNSAPDKSGLPSDRFSAERTGGSVSTLTIQRTQQEDSAVYLCASSLGLTDTGELFFGEGSRLTVL.